The 18 T cell receptor beta chains below come from one sample, sequenced in a study of early T cells in non-severe SARS-CoV-2 infection. MiXCR, applied by TCRdb to the 5' RACE reads, yields one record per CDR3 protein. The sample has 35,000 or so distinct CDR3 sequences; less than 6.5% are singletons. The specimen was whole blood. The origin of the receptors is an adult who was a healthcare worker with PCR-confirmed SARS-CoV-2 infection or an uninfected control (not recorded which).

Many counts were recorded for this clonotype. The chain employs TRBV28 and TRBJ1-5; a possible D gene is TRBD1 (5 bases). The length of the CDR3 is 14 residues. Deletions cut 6 bases from V and 5 bases from J, with 14 bases between. Looked up from germline, CDR1 is MDHEN and CDR2 is SYDVKM. The DNA for the CDR3 is TGTGCCAGCAGGCCCACAGGCAACCATCAGCCCCAGCATTTT. This sequence encodes CASRPTGNHQPQHF.

This clonotype was detected many times. The chain links TRBV6-4 to TRBJ2-3; 11 bases match TRBD2. The length of the CDR3 is 15 residues. The V segment lost 6 bases and the J segment 6 bases; nucleotides outside the gene matches: 8. The germline V gene has CDR1 MRHNA and CDR2 SNTAGT. CDR3 protein: CASSLSGGAEDTQYF. As DNA, the CDR3 is TGTGCCAGCAGCCTTAGCGGGGGGGCCGAGGATACGCAGTATTTT.

This clonotype was detected ten times or more. The rearrangement uses TRBV3-1 and TRBJ2-1; the match to TRBD2 covers 9 bases. Trimming cost V 3 bases and J 5 bases; bases outside gene matches: 5. Germline-derived CDR1 and CDR2 are LGHDT and YNNKEL (reference sequence). The CDR3 length is 15 residues. The CDR3 DNA sequence: TGTGCCAGCAGCCACGCAGCGGGGGGTCACAATGAGCAGTTCTTC. Translated, it gives CASSHAAGGHNEQFF.

This clonotype has a count of ten or more. The chain combines TRBV7-3 with TRBJ1-1, with TRBD1 as a possible D gene (5 bases). V lost 1 base, J lost 4 bases, and 7 bases lay in between. From germline, CDR1 is SGHTA and CDR2 FQGTGA. The CDR3 spans 13 residues. The CDR3 DNA sequence: TGTGCCAGCAGCTTAAGTGGGGGCACTGAAGCTTTCTTT. Its protein product is CASSLSGGTEAFF.

This clonotype was observed a few times. The chain couples TRBV5-4 to TRBJ2-7, with a possible D match to TRBD1 (6 bases). The CDR3 has 15 residues. Trimming cost V 0 bases and J 5 bases, with 15 bases left between them. Germline V CDR1 and CDR2: SGHNT, YYREEE (reference sequence). CDR3 nucleotide sequence: TGTGCCAGCAGCTTGGACTCTAGGGGGTCTGACGAGCAGTACTTC. Translation gives CASSLDSRGSDEQYF.

This clonotype was seen a few times. The chain is built from TRBV29-1 and TRBJ1-6, with TRBD1 as a possible D gene (6 bases). CDR1 is SQVTM and CDR2 is ANQGSEA in the germline V gene. The CDR3 is made up of 13 amino acids. V dropped 7 bases and J dropped 4 bases, with 11 bases sitting between them. The chain's CDR3 is CSAVTGYNSPLHF. The CDR3 region has the DNA TGCAGCGCCGTGACAGGTTATAATTCACCCCTCCACTTT. Supplemented by reference TRBV29-1 and TRBJ1-6, the full variable domain reads SAVISQKPSRDICQRGTSLTIQCQVDSQVTMMFWYRQQPGQSLTLIATANQGSEATYESGFVIDKFPISRPNLTFSTLTVSNMSPEDSSIYLCSAVTGYNSPLHFGNGTRLTVT.

This clonotype occurred a few times. The chain links TRBV2 to TRBJ2-3; 12 nucleotides match TRBD2. Germline loops: CDR1 SNHLY, CDR2 FYNNEI. Trimming took 4 bases from V and 2 from J; bases not matched to a gene: 7. This CDR3 is 17 amino acids long. CDR3 residues: CASSVTTSGGSTDTQYF. The DNA for the CDR3 is TGTGCCAGCAGTGTCACGACTAGCGGGGGATCCACAGATACGCAGTATTTT.

This clonotype was seen more than once but under ten times. This CDR3 is CASSLELQGAGELFF. CDR3 DNA: TGCGCCAGCAGCTTGGAATTACAGGGGGCCGGGGAGCTGTTTTTT. This chain links TRBV5-1 with TRBJ2-2, with 8 bases aligning to TRBD1. CDR1 and CDR2 (germline): SGHRS, YFSETQ. The length of the CDR3 is 15 residues. V lost 0 bases, J lost 6 bases, and 4 bases stayed unmatched.

This clonotype was seen a handful of times. The rearrangement uses TRBV7-9 and TRBJ1-3, with D uncertain. Trimming took 0 bases from V and 4 from J, leaving 7 bases between them. The CDR3 runs 14 residues. The germline V gene encodes CDR1 SEHNR and CDR2 FQNEAQ (reference sequence). DNA for the CDR3: TGTGCCAGCAGCTTAGCGGGTTCCGGAAACACCATATATTTT. Amino acid sequence: CASSLAGSGNTIYF.

The gene calls are TRBV14 and TRBJ2-1; 8 nucleotides agree with TRBD2. The germline CDR1 and CDR2 sequences are SGHDN and FVKESK. V dropped 4 bases and J dropped 6; count of bases not matched to a gene: 8. The CDR3 totals 15 residues. The CDR3 DNA is TGTGCCAGCAGCCCTGGACTAGCCCCATTCAATGAGCAGTTCTTC. It encodes CASSPGLAPFNEQFF.

This clonotype has a count of ten or more. The V and J genes are TRBV29-1 and TRBJ2-3, with no clear D. Trimming cost V 0 bases and J 3 bases, with 7 bases left between them. This CDR3 comprises 13 residues. From germline, CDR1 is SQVTM and CDR2 ANQGSEA. The CDR3 DNA reads TGCAGCGTTGAAGATTGGACGACAGATACGCAGTATTTT. It encodes CSVEDWTTDTQYF.

This clonotype was detected ten times or more. This chain links TRBV6-1 with TRBJ1-2; D may be TRBD1 (5 bases). CDR1 is MNHNS, CDR2 SASEGT, per germline. This CDR3 has 17 residues. V dropped 7 bases and J dropped 6 bases, with 27 bases sitting between them. Here the CDR3 reads CASTLLPGTFNTHGYTF. The CDR3, as DNA: TGTGCCAGCACCCTCTTGCCTGGGACTTTTAATACGCATGGCTACACCTTC.

This clonotype was observed at least ten times. The V and J genes are TRBV5-1 and TRBJ2-1; D is unresolved. The CDR3 has 14 residues. Germline V CDR1 and CDR2: SGHRS, YFSETQ. V gave up 1 base and J gave up 1 base, with 6 bases separating them. CDR3 amino acids: CASSLKDSYNEQFF. CDR3 bases: TGCGCCAGCAGCTTGAAAGATTCCTACAATGAGCAGTTCTTC.

This clonotype was seen at least ten times. The CDR3 DNA reads as TGTGCCAGTAGTATCACCGGGGTTCCCTCTGAAGCTTTCTTT. Translation: CASSITGVPSEAFF. The V gene is TRBV19, the J gene TRBJ1-1; D uncertain. This CDR3 contains 14 residues. Germline V gene sequence: CDR1 LNHDA, CDR2 SQIVND (reference sequence). V was clipped by 3 bases and J by 6 bases, with 14 bases between them.

This clonotype was seen repeatedly, ten times or more. The rearrangement links TRBV19 to TRBJ2-4, with 8 bases matching TRBD1. CDR3 length: 15 residues. CDR1 is LNHDA, CDR2 SQIVND, per germline (reference sequence). The trim removed 3 bases at V and 3 bases at J, leaving 4 bases unmatched. The chain's CDR3 is CASSMGQAGKNIQYF. CDR3 nucleotides: TGTGCCAGTAGTATGGGACAGGCGGGCAAAAACATTCAGTACTTC.

This clonotype came up many times. This chain connects TRBV12-3 or TRBV12-4 to TRBJ2-7; no firm D call. The CDR3 sequence is 12 residues long. V lost 3 bases and J 3 bases, leaving 6 bases between the germline ends. This CDR3 reads CASSLMNYEQYF. For the CDR3, the DNA is TGTGCCAGCAGTTTGATGAACTACGAGCAGTACTTC.

This clonotype is medium-sized. The chain joins TRBV18 to TRBJ2-7; 9 bases line up with TRBD1. The germline gives CDR1 KGHSH, CDR2 LQKENI. V trimming: 5 bases; J trimming: 7 bases; junction bases outside the gene matches: 12. The CDR3 runs 15 residues. The CDR3 loop reads CASSLLQGADGEQYF. The CDR3, as DNA: TGTGCCAGCTCATTGTTACAGGGGGCAGATGGGGAGCAGTACTTC.

A few counts support this clonotype. This chain links TRBV19 with TRBJ2-2; possibly TRBD2 for D (5 bases). The CDR3 sequence is 17 residues long. V lost 3 bases, J lost 3 bases, and 17 bases lay in between. From germline, CDR1 is LNHDA and CDR2 SQIVND (reference sequence). The CDR3, as DNA: TGTGCCAGTAGTATGAAAGCGGCGAGAGGTGACACCGGGGAGCTGTTTTTT. Its protein is CASSMKAARGDTGELFF. Together with reference TRBV19 and TRBJ2-2, the CDR3 gives the full variable domain: DGGITQSPKYLFRKEGQNVTLSCEQNLNHDAMYWYRQDPGQGLRLIYYSQIVNDFQKGDIAEGYSVSREKKESFPLTVTSAQKNPTAFYLCASSMKAARGDTGELFFGEGSRLTVL.